The clone carrying this T cell receptor beta chain was counted only a few times. Its antigen is undetermined. The data derive from a study of T cell repertoires in cytomegalovirus infection. The wider study: Epitope selection comprised recently identified HLA-C-restricted CMV epitopes and well-studied HLA-B-restricted CMV epitopes. Matching HLA type and CMV infection were both indicated by public TCR beta signatures.

Trimming removed 0 bases from V and 1 base from J; junction bases left unmatched: 7. The CDR3 totals 17 residues. Germline V lookup: CDR1 MNHEY, CDR2 SVGAGI. Using its own MiXCR run on the reads, TCRdb lists one record per CDR3 protein. Of about 890,000 distinct CDR3 sequences in the sample, under 40% were seen once. The study's findings and limits: Using cumulative public TCR beta family frequency, the authors identified those who carried CMV together with the relevant HLA. Across the ex vivo response, the dominant clonotypes were HLA-C-restricted CMV-specific TCR beta clonotypes.

Specimen: cultured CD8+ T cells from PBMCs, collected from culture after CMV antigen stimulation. This sequence was found in a human donor in good health (CMV status not recorded). Some clones in this sample may be carry-over from other donors' samples. V is TRBV6-5 and J is TRBJ1-2; TRBD1 agrees at 8 bases. The DNA for the CDR3 is TGTGCCAGCAGTTACTCCGGGACAGGAGAATTTAACTATGGCTACACCTTC. It encodes CASSYSGTGEFNYGYTF.